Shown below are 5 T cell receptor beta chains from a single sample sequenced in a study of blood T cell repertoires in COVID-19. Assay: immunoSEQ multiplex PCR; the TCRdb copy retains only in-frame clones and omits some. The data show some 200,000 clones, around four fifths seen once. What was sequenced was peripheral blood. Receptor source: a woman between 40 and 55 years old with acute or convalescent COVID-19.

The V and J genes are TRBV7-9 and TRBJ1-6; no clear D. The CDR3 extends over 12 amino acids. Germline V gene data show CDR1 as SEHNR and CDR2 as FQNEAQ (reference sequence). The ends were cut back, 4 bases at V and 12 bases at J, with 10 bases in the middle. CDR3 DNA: TGTGCCAGCAGCTCCCCTGGAGGACCCCTCCACTTT. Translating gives CASSSPGGPLHF.

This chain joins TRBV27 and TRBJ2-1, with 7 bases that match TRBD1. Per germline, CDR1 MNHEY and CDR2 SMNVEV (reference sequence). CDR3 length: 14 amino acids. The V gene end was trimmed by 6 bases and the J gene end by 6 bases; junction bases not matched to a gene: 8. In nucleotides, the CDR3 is TGTGCCAGCAGATACCTGACAGGGTTCAATGAGCAGTTCTTC. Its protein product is CASRYLTGFNEQFF.

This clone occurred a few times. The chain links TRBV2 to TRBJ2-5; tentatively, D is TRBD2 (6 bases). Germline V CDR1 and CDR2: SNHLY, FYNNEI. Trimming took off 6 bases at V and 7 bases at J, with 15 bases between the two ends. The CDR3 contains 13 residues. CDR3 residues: CASRGGTQGTQYF. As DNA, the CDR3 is TGTGCCAGCAGGGGGGGTACTCAGGGGACCCAGTACTTC.

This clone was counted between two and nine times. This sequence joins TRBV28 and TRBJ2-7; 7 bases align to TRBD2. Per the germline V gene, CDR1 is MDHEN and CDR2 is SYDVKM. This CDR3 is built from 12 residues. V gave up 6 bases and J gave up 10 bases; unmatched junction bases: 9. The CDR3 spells CASSPEGRDQYF. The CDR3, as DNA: TGTGCCAGCAGCCCGGAGGGGAGGGACCAGTACTTC.

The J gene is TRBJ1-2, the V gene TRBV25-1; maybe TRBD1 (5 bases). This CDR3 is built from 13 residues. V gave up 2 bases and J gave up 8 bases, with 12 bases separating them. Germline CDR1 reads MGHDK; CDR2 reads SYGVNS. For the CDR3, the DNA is TGTGCCAGCAGTGAACTGAGGGGAGGCGGCTACACCTTC. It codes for CASSELRGGGYTF.